This is a list of T cell receptor beta chains from one sample in a study of blood T cell repertoires in COVID-19. The method was immunoSEQ multiplex PCR; TCRdb's version includes in-frame clones alone and lacks a portion of them. The sample holds 49,000 or so clones, roughly 88% seen once. The sample was peripheral blood. The receptors here all came from a man aged 45-65 years with acute or convalescent COVID-19. CDR3s include the opening cysteine and the closing phenylalanine or tryptophan. D genes are given only for firm matches. Not all rows give a size; the values are once, few, many and, for expanded clones, a class.

J gene: TRBJ2-1; clone size: NA; V gene: TRBV6-5; D gene: TRBD2; CDR3 DNA: TGTGCCAGCAGTCCAGCGGGGGACAATGAGCAGTTCTTC; CDR3 protein: CASSPAGDNEQFF
J gene: TRBJ2-5; clone size: NA; V gene: TRBV5-4; D gene: TRBD1; CDR3 DNA: TGTGCCAGCAGCCCGGGGGGGACAGGGGAAGAGACCCAGTACTTC; CDR3 protein: CASSPGGTGEETQYF
J gene: TRBJ2-4; clone size: NA; V gene: TRBV2; D gene: NA; CDR3 DNA: TGTGCCAGCAGCCCCGAGACTAGGGAAAACATTCAGTACTTC; CDR3 protein: CASSPETRENIQYF
J gene: TRBJ2-7; clone size: NA; V gene: TRBV7-2; D gene: NA; CDR3 DNA: TGTGCCAGCAGCCCAACGACTCCAACGGCCTACGAGCAGTACTTC; CDR3 protein: CASSPTTPTAYEQYF
J gene: TRBJ2-5; clone size: NA; V gene: TRBV18; D gene: TRBD1; CDR3 DNA: TGTGCCAGCTCACCGGGAGACAGGGACAGGACCCAGTACTTC; CDR3 protein: CASSPGDRDRTQYF
J gene: TRBJ2-2; clone size: NA; V gene: TRBV30; D gene: TRBD2; CDR3 DNA: TGTGCCTGGACTAAAGCGGGAGGGCCGAGCGGGGAGCTGTTTTTT; CDR3 protein: CAWTKAGGPSGELFF
J gene: TRBJ1-6; clone size: NA; V gene: TRBV4-3; D gene: NA; CDR3 DNA: TGCGCCAGCAGTCACGTACAGGATTCACCCCTCCACTTT; CDR3 protein: CASSHVQDSPLHF
J gene: TRBJ1-1; clone size: NA; V gene: TRBV20-1; D gene: NA; CDR3 DNA: TGCAGTGCTAGTACCCTCTCCCGGGCTTTCTTT; CDR3 protein: CSASTLSRAFF
J gene: TRBJ1-4; clone size: few; V gene: TRBV9; D gene: NA; CDR3 DNA: TGTGCCAGCAGCGTCGATGCGGGACGGCCGGGAAAACTGTTTTTT; CDR3 protein: CASSVDAGRPGKLFF
J gene: TRBJ2-7; clone size: NA; V gene: TRBV7-2; D gene: NA; CDR3 DNA: TGTGCCAGCAGCACACAGGGCTACGAGCAGTACTTC; CDR3 protein: CASSTQGYEQYF
J gene: TRBJ1-5; clone size: once; V gene: TRBV4-2; D gene: NA; CDR3 DNA: TGTGCCAGCAGCCAAGATAGAGATCAGCCCCAGCATTTT; CDR3 protein: CASSQDRDQPQHF
J gene: TRBJ1-5; clone size: NA; V gene: TRBV6-6; D gene: TRBD1; CDR3 DNA: TGTGCCAGCAGTTACAGGTGGACAGGATTCAATCAGCCCCAGCATTTT; CDR3 protein: CASSYRWTGFNQPQHF
J gene: TRBJ1-2; clone size: once; V gene: TRBV14; D gene: TRBD1; CDR3 DNA: TGTGCCAGCAGCCAAGGAGACAGGGGAAGTTATCGTGGCTACACCTTC; CDR3 protein: CASSQGDRGSYRGYTF
J gene: TRBJ1-3; clone size: NA; V gene: TRBV2; D gene: TRBD1; CDR3 DNA: TGTGCCAGCAGTCGAGGGGACAGCGAGGGAAACACCATATATTTT; CDR3 protein: CASSRGDSEGNTIYF
J gene: TRBJ2-7; clone size: NA; V gene: TRBV9; D gene: TRBD2; CDR3 DNA: TGTGCCAGCTCCCCCTCTAGCGGGACCTTCCACGAGCAGTACTTC; CDR3 protein: CASSPSSGTFHEQYF
J gene: TRBJ1-2; clone size: NA; V gene: TRBV5-6; D gene: NA; CDR3 DNA: TGTGCCAGCACCTTAGGACAGTCCTATGGCTACACCTTC; CDR3 protein: CASTLGQSYGYTF
J gene: TRBJ2-2; clone size: NA; V gene: TRBV24-1; D gene: NA; CDR3 DNA: TGTGCCACCAGTGATCGTGGGGCAGGGTGGAGTACCGGGGAGCTGTTTTTT; CDR3 protein: CATSDRGAGWSTGELFF
J gene: TRBJ2-7; clone size: NA; V gene: TRBV11-1; D gene: TRBD2; CDR3 DNA: TGTGCCAGCAGCTGGACTAGCGGGGGGGCCTCCTACGAGCAGTACTTC; CDR3 protein: CASSWTSGGASYEQYF
J gene: TRBJ2-2; clone size: once; V gene: TRBV5-1; D gene: NA; CDR3 DNA: TGCGCCAGCAGCTTGGCCAGCGCCCCGAACACCGGGGAGCTGTTTTTT; CDR3 protein: CASSLASAPNTGELFF
J gene: TRBJ1-1; clone size: NA; V gene: TRBV5-1; D gene: TRBD1; CDR3 DNA: TGCGCCAGCAGCATCAACAGGGGAAACGCTGAAGCTTTCTTT; CDR3 protein: CASSINRGNAEAFF
J gene: TRBJ1-5; clone size: NA; V gene: TRBV6-6; D gene: NA; CDR3 DNA: TGTGCCAGCAGTCCATTATTGGGAGTGAACCAGCCCCAGCATTTT; CDR3 protein: CASSPLLGVNQPQHF
J gene: TRBJ2-7; clone size: NA; V gene: TRBV11-1; D gene: TRBD2; CDR3 DNA: TGTGCCAGCAGCTCGGGGACTAGCGCCTACGAGCAGTACTTC; CDR3 protein: CASSSGTSAYEQYF
J gene: TRBJ2-2; clone size: NA; V gene: TRBV5-1; D gene: TRBD1; CDR3 DNA: TGCGCCAGCAGAGGGGGACAGTGGAACACCGGGGAGCTGTTTTTT; CDR3 protein: CASRGGQWNTGELFF
J gene: TRBJ2-7; clone size: NA; V gene: TRBV5-1; D gene: TRBD1; CDR3 DNA: TGCGCCAGCAGCACCTTGGACAGGGTTGATGCCTACGAGCAGTACTTC; CDR3 protein: CASSTLDRVDAYEQYF
J gene: TRBJ1-1; clone size: NA; V gene: TRBV7-9; D gene: NA; CDR3 DNA: TGTGCCAGCAGCTTCGCGCAGGGGAACACTGAAGCTTTCTTT; CDR3 protein: CASSFAQGNTEAFF
J gene: TRBJ1-2; clone size: NA; V gene: TRBV11-1; D gene: TRBD1; CDR3 DNA: TGTGCCAGCAGCACCGGGACAGGCGGCTACACCTTC; CDR3 protein: CASSTGTGGYTF
J gene: TRBJ2-7; clone size: NA; V gene: TRBV4-3; D gene: NA; CDR3 DNA: TGCGCCAGCAGCCAAGTACGAGGAGGGTTCGGCTACGAGCAGTACTTC; CDR3 protein: CASSQVRGGFGYEQYF
J gene: TRBJ2-5; clone size: NA; V gene: TRBV25-1; D gene: TRBD1; CDR3 DNA: TGTGCCAGCAGTGTAAGGGACAGTCGAGAGACCCAGTACTTC; CDR3 protein: CASSVRDSRETQYF
J gene: TRBJ2-7; clone size: NA; V gene: TRBV6-6; D gene: NA; CDR3 DNA: TGTGCCAGCAGTGCACCAGTCCAGGTCCACTACGAGCAGTACTTC; CDR3 protein: CASSAPVQVHYEQYF
J gene: TRBJ2-2; clone size: NA; V gene: TRBV28; D gene: TRBD2; CDR3 DNA: TGTGCCAGCAGATCGACTAGCGGGAGTGACACCGGGGAGCTGTTTTTT; CDR3 protein: CASRSTSGSDTGELFF
J gene: TRBJ1-2; clone size: NA; V gene: TRBV7-2; D gene: TRBD1; CDR3 DNA: TGTGCCAGCAGCTTAGGGACAGGGGTAAACTATGGCTACACCTTC; CDR3 protein: CASSLGTGVNYGYTF
J gene: TRBJ1-1; clone size: NA; V gene: TRBV4-3; D gene: NA; CDR3 DNA: TGCGCCAGCAGCCAAGATATGAACACTGAAGCTTTCTTT; CDR3 protein: CASSQDMNTEAFF
J gene: TRBJ1-2; clone size: NA; V gene: TRBV6-5; D gene: NA; CDR3 DNA: TGTGCCAGCAGTTACGTCGGCGGCCCCTATGGCTACACCTTC; CDR3 protein: CASSYVGGPYGYTF
J gene: TRBJ2-7; clone size: NA; V gene: TRBV11-2; D gene: NA; CDR3 DNA: TGTGCCAGCAGCTTAGTTCCTAGAAGTCTATACGAGCAGTACTTC; CDR3 protein: CASSLVPRSLYEQYF
J gene: TRBJ1-1; clone size: NA; V gene: TRBV6-5; D gene: TRBD1; CDR3 DNA: TGTGCCAGCAGTCGACCGGGACAGGGGACCACTGAAGCTTTCTTT; CDR3 protein: CASSRPGQGTTEAFF
J gene: TRBJ2-1; clone size: few; V gene: TRBV19; D gene: TRBD1; CDR3 DNA: TGTGCCAGTAGTACGACAGGGTTTAGGCATGAGCAGTTCTTC; CDR3 protein: CASSTTGFRHEQFF
J gene: TRBJ1-2; clone size: NA; V gene: TRBV28; D gene: NA; CDR3 DNA: TGTGCCAGCACCTCCTGGGGCAGCTTTTCCTATGGCTACACCTTC; CDR3 protein: CASTSWGSFSYGYTF
J gene: TRBJ2-7; clone size: NA; V gene: TRBV18; D gene: TRBD1; CDR3 DNA: TGTGCCAGCTCACAGGACAGGGGGCCGGGGGAGCAGTACTTC; CDR3 protein: CASSQDRGPGEQYF
J gene: TRBJ1-3; clone size: NA; V gene: TRBV3-1/TRBV3-2; D gene: TRBD1; CDR3 DNA: TGTGCCAGCAGCCACGACAGGGGGCTAAGCTCTGGAAACACCATATATTTT; CDR3 protein: CASSHDRGLSSGNTIYF
J gene: TRBJ1-1; clone size: NA; V gene: TRBV7-7; D gene: NA; CDR3 DNA: TGTGCCAGCAGCTTAACACCCAACACTGAAGCTTTCTTT; CDR3 protein: CASSLTPNTEAFF
J gene: TRBJ1-3; clone size: NA; V gene: TRBV19; D gene: TRBD1; CDR3 DNA: TGTGCCAGTAGTACGACAGGGGATGGAAACACCATATATTTT; CDR3 protein: CASSTTGDGNTIYF
J gene: TRBJ1-2; clone size: NA; V gene: TRBV24-1; D gene: NA; CDR3 DNA: TGTGCCACCAGTGATAAGGGGTTGACAGGCCACTATGGCTACACCTTC; CDR3 protein: CATSDKGLTGHYGYTF
J gene: TRBJ2-6; clone size: NA; V gene: TRBV19; D gene: NA; CDR3 DNA: TGTGCCAGTAGTATCAGCGAAGCGTTATCTGGGGCCAACGTCCTGACTTTC; CDR3 protein: CASSISEALSGANVLTF
J gene: TRBJ2-1; clone size: NA; V gene: TRBV5-4; D gene: NA; CDR3 DNA: TGTGCCAGCAGCTTGGAACATTTCAATGAGCAGTTCTTC; CDR3 protein: CASSLEHFNEQFF
J gene: TRBJ2-1; clone size: NA; V gene: TRBV6-5; D gene: TRBD2; CDR3 DNA: TGTGCCAGCAGACTAAGCGGGGGGGGCTACAATGAGCAGTTCTTC; CDR3 protein: CASRLSGGGYNEQFF
J gene: TRBJ1-1; clone size: once; V gene: TRBV28; D gene: NA; CDR3 DNA: TGTGCCAGCAGAACCGGGAGTGACGGGTCTGAAGCTTTCTTT; CDR3 protein: CASRTGSDGSEAFF
J gene: TRBJ2-7; clone size: NA; V gene: TRBV18; D gene: NA; CDR3 DNA: TGTGCCAGCTCACCTTTGGGGGGTTCCGAGCAGTACTTC; CDR3 protein: CASSPLGGSEQYF
J gene: TRBJ1-2; clone size: NA; V gene: TRBV10-3; D gene: TRBD1; CDR3 DNA: TGTGCCATCAACCTCAACCGGGACAGCCCCTATGGCTACACCTTC; CDR3 protein: CAINLNRDSPYGYTF
J gene: TRBJ1-2; clone size: NA; V gene: TRBV29-1; D gene: NA; CDR3 DNA: TGCAGCGTTGCGGAAGGACAAGGGTCTTATGATGGCTACACCTTC; CDR3 protein: CSVAEGQGSYDGYTF